This T cell receptor beta chain is drawn from a study of T cell responses to AZD1222 COVID-19 vaccine. The table came from immunoSEQ multiplex PCR; TCRdb's copy has only in-frame clones and leaves some out. Seen here are some 100,000 clones, 88% observed once, and the top ten hold 3.5% to 4%. The CDR3 is 14 residues long. CDR1 is MNHEY and CDR2 is SVGAGI in the germline V gene. V dropped 6 bases and J dropped 3 bases, with 11 bases sitting between them. The study pooled second doses at about 4 or about 12 weeks. The source is an adult who received the AZD1222 COVID-19 vaccine. The starting material was peripheral blood, obtained 28 days after the second AZD1222 dose. The V gene is TRBV6-5, the J gene TRBJ2-2; D is perhaps TRBD2 (6 bases). CDR3 loop: CASRKGGYTGELFF. CDR3 bases: TGTGCCAGCAGAAAAGGAGGGTACACCGGGGAGCTGTTTTTT.